Presented here are 2 T cell receptor beta chains from one specimen sequenced in a study of spatial heterogeneity in lung cancer. Noted time point: blood at routine non-recurrence follow-up after resection. In TCRdb, the 5' RACE reads were re-called with MiXCR into one record per CDR3 protein. The data contain 39,000 or so distinct CDR3 sequences, over 9.5% of them singletons. The source was PBMCs, collected at follow-up. These receptors were taken from a female donor with early-stage non-small cell lung cancer.

This clonotype came up many times. This rearrangement joins TRBV12-2 to TRBJ2-3. TRBV12-2 is a pseudogene segment. The CDR3 consists of 17 residues. CDR3 sequence (DNA): TGTGCAAGTCGCTTAGAGCCCCCAAAGCCGGACACAGATACGCAGTATTTT. Protein sequence: CASRLEPPKPDTDTQYF.

CDR3 region: CASSQVYEELFF. CDR3 DNA: TGCGCCAGCAGCCAAGTATACGAGGAGCTGTTTTTT. V and J are TRBV4-1 and TRBJ2-2; D gene ambiguous. This CDR3 is built from 12 residues. The V gene's germline CDR1 is MGHRA and CDR2 YSYEKL. V shed 1 base and J shed 10 bases, with 7 bases lying between them.